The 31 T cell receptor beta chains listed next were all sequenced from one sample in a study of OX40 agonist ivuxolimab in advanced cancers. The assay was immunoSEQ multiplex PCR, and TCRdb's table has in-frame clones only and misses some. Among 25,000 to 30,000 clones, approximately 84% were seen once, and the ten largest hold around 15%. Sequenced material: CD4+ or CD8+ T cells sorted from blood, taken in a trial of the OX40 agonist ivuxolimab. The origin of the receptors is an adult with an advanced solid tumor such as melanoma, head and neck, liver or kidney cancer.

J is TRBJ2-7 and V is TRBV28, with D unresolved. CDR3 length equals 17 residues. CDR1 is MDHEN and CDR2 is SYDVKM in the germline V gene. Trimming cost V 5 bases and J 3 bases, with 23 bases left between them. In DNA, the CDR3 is TGTGCCAGCAGTCCCGGTGGTAGCCATAGACTTTTCTACGAGCAGTACTTC. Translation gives CASSPGGSHRLFYEQYF.

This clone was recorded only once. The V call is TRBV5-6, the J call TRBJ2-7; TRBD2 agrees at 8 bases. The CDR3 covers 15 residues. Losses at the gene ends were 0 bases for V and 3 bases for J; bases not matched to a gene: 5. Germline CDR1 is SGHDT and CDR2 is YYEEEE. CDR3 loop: CASSLALAGIYEQYF. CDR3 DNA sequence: TGTGCCAGCAGCTTGGCATTAGCGGGGATCTACGAGCAGTACTTC. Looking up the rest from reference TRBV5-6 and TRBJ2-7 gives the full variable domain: DAGVTQSPTHLIKTRGQQVTLRCSPKSGHDTVSWYQQALGQGPQFIFQYYEEEERQRGNFPDRFSGHQFPNYSSELNVNALLLGDSALYLCASSLALAGIYEQYFGPGTRLTVT.

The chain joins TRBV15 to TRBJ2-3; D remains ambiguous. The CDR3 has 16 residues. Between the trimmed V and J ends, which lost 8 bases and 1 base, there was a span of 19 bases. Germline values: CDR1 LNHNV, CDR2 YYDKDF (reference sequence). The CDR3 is CATAQVATWGTDTQYF. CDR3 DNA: TGTGCCACCGCGCAGGTGGCTACATGGGGCACAGATACGCAGTATTTT.

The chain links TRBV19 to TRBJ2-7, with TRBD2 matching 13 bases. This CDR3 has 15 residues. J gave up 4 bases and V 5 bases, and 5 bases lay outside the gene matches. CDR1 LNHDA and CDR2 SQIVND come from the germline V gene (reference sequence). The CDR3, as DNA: TGTGCCAGTAGTGGAGGACTAGCGGGAGATTACGAGCAGTACTTC. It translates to CASSGGLAGDYEQYF.

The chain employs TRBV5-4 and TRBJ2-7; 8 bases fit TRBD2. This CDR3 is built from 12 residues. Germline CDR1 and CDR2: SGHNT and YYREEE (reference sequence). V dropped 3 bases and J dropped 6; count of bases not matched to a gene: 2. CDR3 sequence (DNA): TGTGCCAGCAGCTCGGGGGGGGCCGAGCAGTACTTC. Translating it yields CASSSGGAEQYF.

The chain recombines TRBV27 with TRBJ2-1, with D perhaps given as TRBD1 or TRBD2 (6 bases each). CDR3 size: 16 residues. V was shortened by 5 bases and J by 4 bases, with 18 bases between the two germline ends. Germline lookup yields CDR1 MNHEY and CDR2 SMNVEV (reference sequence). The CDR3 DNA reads TGTGCCAGCAGTCTCTGGGGGCGGGATGGGTACAATGAGCAGTTCTTC. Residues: CASSLWGRDGYNEQFF.

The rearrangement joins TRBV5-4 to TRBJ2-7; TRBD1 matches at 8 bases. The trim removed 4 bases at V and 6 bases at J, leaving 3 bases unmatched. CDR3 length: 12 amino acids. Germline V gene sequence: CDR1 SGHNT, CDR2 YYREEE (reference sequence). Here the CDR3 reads CASSLTGGEQYF. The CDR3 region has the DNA TGTGCCAGCAGCCTTACAGGGGGCGAGCAGTACTTC.

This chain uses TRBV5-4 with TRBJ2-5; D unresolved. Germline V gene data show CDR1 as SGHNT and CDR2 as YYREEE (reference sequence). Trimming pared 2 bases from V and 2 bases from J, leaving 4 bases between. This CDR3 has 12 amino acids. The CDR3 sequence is CASSFRQETQYF. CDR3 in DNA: TGTGCCAGCAGCTTCCGACAAGAGACCCAGTACTTC. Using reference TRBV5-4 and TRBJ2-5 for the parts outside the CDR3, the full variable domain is ETGVTQSPTHLIKTRGQQVTLRCSSQSGHNTVSWYQQALGQGPQFIFQYYREEENGRGNFPPRFSGLQFPNYSSELNVNALELDDSALYLCASSFRQETQYFGPGTRLLVL.

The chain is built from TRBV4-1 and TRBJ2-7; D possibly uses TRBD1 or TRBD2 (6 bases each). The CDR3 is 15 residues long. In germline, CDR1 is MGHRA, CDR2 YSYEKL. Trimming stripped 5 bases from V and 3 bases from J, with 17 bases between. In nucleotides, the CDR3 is TGCGCCAGCAGCGGACCGGGACGGGGGCTCTACGAGCAGTACTTC. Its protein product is CASSGPGRGLYEQYF.

The CDR3 coding sequence is TGCAGCGTTGGGGAGGTGGGGCCTTCTTCCTCTGGGGCCAACGTCCTGACTTTC. Translating gives CSVGEVGPSSSGANVLTF. The chain couples TRBV29-1 to TRBJ2-6; D may be TRBD2 (6 bases). The CDR3 is made up of 18 amino acids. Germline CDR1 reads SQVTM; CDR2 reads ANQGSEA. V was cut by 4 bases and J by 0 bases, with 19 bases left in between.

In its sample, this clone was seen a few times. The CDR3 DNA sequence: TGTGCCAGCAGCTTAGCCGGGGGATTCAACGAGCAGTACTTC. Translating it yields CASSLAGGFNEQYF. The chain carries TRBV7-8 and TRBJ2-7, with D possibly TRBD2 on 6 matching bases. Trimming removed 0 bases at V and 5 bases at J, with 11 bases between. Per the germline V gene, CDR1 is SGHVS and CDR2 is FQNEAQ. The CDR3 is 14 amino acids.

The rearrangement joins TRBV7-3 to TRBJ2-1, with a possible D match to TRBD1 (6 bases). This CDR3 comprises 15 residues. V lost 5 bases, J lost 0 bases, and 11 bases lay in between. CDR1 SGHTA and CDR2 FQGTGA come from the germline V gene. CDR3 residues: CASSLTGSSYNEQFF. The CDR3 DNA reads TGTGCCAGCAGCCTGACAGGCAGCTCCTACAATGAGCAGTTCTTC.

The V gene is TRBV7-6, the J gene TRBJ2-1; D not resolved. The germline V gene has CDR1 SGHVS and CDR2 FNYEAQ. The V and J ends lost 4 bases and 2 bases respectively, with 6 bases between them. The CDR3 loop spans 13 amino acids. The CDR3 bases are TGTGCCAGCAGCTCCTACCCCTACAATGAGCAGTTCTTC. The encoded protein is CASSSYPYNEQFF. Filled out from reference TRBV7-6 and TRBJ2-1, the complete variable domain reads GAGVSQSPRYKVTKRGQDVALRCDPISGHVSLYWYRQALGQGPEFLTYFNYEAQQDKSGLPNDRFSAERPEGSISTLTIQRTEQRDSAMYRCASSSYPYNEQFFGPGTRLTVL.

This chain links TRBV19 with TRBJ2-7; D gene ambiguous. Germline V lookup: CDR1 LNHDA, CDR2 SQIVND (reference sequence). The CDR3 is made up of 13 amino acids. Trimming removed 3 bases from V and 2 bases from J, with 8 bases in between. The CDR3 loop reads CASSIGLPYEQYF. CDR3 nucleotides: TGTGCCAGTAGTATCGGGCTACCCTACGAGCAGTACTTC.

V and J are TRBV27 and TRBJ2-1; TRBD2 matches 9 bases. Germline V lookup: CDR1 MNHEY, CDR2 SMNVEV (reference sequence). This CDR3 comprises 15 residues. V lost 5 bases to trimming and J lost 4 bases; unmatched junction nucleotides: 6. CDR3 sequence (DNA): TGTGCCAGCAGTACAGGACTAGCGAAGTACAATGAGCAGTTCTTC. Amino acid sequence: CASSTGLAKYNEQFF.

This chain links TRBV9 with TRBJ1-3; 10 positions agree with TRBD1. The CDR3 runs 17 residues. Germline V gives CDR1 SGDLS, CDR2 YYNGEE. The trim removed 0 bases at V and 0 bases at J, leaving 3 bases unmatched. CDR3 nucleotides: TGTGCCAGCAGCGTAGCGGACAGGGGGTACTCTGGAAACACCATATATTTT. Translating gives CASSVADRGYSGNTIYF.

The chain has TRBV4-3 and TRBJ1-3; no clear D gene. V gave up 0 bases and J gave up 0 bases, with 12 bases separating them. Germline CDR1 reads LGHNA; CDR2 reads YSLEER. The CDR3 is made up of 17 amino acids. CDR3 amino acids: CASSQDYGSSSGNTIYF. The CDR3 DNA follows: TGCGCCAGCAGCCAAGATTACGGCAGTAGCTCTGGAAACACCATATATTTT.

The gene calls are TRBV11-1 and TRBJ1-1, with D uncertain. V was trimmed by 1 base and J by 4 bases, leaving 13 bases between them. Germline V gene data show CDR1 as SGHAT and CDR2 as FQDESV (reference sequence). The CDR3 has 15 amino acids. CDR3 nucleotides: TGTGCCAGCAGCTTAGTTCGGGGTAGAAGCACTGAAGCTTTCTTT. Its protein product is CASSLVRGRSTEAFF.

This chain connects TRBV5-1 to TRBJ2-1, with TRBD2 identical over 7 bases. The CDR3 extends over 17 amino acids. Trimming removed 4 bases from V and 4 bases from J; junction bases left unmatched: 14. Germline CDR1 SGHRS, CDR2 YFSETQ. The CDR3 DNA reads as TGCGCCAGCAGCGAGAGGATAGGACTAGACCTATACAATGAGCAGTTCTTC. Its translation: CASSERIGLDLYNEQFF.

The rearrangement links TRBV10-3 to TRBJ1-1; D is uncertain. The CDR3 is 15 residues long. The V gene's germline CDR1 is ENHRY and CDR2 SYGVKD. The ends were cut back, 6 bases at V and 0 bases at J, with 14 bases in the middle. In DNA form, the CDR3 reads TGTGCCATCAGCGATACTAGCACTCTGAACACTGAAGCTTTCTTT. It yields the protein CAISDTSTLNTEAFF.

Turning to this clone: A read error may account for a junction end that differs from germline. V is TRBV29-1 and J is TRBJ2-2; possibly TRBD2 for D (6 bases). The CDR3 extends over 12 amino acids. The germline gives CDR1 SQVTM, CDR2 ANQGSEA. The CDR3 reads CSVQALTGGLFF. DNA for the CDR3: TGCAGCGTTCAAGCCCTCACCGGGGGGCTGTTTTTT.

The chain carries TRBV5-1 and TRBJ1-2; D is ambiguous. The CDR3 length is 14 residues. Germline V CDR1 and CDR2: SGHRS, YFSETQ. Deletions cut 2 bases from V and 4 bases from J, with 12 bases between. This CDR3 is CASSLVEGPYGYTF. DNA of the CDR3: TGCGCCAGCAGCTTAGTAGAAGGGCCCTATGGCTACACCTTC.

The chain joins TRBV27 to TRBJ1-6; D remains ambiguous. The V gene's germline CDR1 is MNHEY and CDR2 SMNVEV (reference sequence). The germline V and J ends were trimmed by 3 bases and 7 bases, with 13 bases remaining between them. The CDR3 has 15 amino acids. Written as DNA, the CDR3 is TGTGCCAGCAGTTTCGACACGGTCGGCAATTCACCCCTCCACTTT. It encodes CASSFDTVGNSPLHF.

As DNA, the CDR3 is TGTGCCATCAGTGAGCAGGGGGCGAGGAGCGAGCAGTACTTC. Translating gives CAISEQGARSEQYF. The chain links TRBV10-3 to TRBJ2-7; TRBD1 matches 8 bases. Germline-derived CDR1 and CDR2 are ENHRY and SYGVKD. After removal of 2 bases from V and 6 bases from J, the junction contained 6 bases not matched to a gene. The CDR3 is 14 residues long.

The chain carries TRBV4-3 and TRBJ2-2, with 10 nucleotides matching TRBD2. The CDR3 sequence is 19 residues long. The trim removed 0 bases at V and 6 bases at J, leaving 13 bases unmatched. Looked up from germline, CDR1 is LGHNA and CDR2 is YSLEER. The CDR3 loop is CASSQDLTSGFYVPGELFF. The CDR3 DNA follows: TGCGCCAGCAGCCAAGATTTGACTAGCGGGTTCTATGTGCCCGGGGAGCTGTTTTTT.

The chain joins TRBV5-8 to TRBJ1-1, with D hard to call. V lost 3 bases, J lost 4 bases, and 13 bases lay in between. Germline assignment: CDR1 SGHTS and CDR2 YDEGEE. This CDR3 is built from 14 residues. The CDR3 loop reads CASSWSGWFTEAFF. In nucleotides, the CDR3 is TGTGCCAGCAGCTGGTCGGGGTGGTTCACTGAAGCTTTCTTT.

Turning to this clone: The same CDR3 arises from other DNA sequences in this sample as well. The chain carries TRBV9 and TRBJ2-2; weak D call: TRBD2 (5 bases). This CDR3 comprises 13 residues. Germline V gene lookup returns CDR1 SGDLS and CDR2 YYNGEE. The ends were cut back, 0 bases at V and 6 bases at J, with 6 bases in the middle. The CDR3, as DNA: TGTGCCAGCAGCGTAGGAGGGTCCGGGGAGCTGTTTTTT. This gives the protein CASSVGGSGELFF.

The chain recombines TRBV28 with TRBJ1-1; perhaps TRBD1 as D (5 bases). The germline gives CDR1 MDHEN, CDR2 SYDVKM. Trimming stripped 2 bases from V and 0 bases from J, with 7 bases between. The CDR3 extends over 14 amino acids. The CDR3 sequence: CASSLQGMNTEAFF. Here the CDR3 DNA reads TGTGCCAGCAGTTTACAGGGCATGAACACTGAAGCTTTCTTT.

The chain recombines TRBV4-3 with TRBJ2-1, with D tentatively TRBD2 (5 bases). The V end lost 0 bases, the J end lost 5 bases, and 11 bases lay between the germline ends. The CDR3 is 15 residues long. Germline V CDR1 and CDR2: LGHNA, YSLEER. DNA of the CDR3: TGCGCCAGCAGCCAAGATGGTCCGGGGAACAATGAGCAGTTCTTC. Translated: CASSQDGPGNNEQFF.

The DNA for the CDR3 is TGTGCCAGGGGGAAGGGACAGGGCAATCAGCCCCAGCATTTT. Translating gives CARGKGQGNQPQHF. The chain links TRBV2 to TRBJ1-5; 8 bases are a match to TRBD1. Germline loops: CDR1 SNHLY, CDR2 FYNNEI. V gave up 9 bases and J gave up 2 bases; unmatched junction bases: 6. The CDR3 loop spans 14 amino acids.

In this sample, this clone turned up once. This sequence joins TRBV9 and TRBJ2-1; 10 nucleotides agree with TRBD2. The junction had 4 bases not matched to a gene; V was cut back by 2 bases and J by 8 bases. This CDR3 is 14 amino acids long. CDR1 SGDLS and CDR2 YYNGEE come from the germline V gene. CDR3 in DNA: TGTGCCAGCAGCGTGGCTAGCGGGAGTTATGAGCAGTTCTTC. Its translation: CASSVASGSYEQFF.